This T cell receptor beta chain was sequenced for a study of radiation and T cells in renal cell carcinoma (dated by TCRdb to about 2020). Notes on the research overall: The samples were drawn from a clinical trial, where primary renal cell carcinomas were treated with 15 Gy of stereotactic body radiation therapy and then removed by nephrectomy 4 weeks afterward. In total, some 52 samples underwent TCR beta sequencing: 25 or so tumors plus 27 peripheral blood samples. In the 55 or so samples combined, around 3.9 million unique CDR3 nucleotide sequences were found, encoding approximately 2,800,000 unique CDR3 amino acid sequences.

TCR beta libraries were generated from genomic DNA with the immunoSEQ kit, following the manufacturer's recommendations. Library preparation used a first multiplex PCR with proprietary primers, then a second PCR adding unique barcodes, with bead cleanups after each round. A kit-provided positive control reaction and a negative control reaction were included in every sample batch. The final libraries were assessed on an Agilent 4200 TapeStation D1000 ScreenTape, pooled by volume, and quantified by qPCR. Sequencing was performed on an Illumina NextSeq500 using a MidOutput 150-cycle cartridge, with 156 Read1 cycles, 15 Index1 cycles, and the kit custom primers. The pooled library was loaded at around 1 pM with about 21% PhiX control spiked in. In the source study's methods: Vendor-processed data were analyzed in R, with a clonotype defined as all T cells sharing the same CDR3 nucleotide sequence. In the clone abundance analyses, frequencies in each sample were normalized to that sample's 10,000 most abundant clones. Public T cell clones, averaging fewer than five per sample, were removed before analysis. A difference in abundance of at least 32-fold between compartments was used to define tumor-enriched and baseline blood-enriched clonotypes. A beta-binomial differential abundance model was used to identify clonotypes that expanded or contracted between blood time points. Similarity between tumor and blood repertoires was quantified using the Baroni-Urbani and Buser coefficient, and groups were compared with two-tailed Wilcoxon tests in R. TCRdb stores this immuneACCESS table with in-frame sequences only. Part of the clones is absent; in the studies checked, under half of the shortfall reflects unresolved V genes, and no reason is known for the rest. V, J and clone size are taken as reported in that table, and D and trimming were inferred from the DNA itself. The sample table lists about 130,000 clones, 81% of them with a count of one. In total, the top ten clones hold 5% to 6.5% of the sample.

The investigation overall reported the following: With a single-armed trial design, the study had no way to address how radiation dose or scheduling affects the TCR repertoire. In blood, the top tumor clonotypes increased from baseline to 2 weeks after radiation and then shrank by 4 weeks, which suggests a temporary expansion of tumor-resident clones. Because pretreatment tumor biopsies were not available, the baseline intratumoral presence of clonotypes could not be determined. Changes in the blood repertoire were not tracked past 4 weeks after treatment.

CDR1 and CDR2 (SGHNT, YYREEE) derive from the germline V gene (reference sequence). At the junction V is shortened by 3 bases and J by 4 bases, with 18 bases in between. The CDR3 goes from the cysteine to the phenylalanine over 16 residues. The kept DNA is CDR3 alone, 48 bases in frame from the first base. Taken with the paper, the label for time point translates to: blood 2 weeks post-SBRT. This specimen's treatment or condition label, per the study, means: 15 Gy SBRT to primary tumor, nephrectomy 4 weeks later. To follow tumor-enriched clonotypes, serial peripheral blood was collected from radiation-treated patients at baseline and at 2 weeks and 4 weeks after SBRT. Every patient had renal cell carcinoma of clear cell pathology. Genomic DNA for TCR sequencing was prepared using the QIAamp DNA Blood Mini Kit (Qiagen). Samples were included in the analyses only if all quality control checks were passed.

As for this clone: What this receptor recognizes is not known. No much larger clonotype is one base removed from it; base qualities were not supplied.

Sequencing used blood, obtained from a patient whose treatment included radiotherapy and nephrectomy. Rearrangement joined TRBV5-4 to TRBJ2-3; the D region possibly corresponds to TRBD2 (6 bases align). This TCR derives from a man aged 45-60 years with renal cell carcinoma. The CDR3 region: CASSSVRSGGADTQYF. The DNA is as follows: TGTGCCAGCAGCTCGGTGCGCAGCGGAGGGGCAGATACGCAGTATTTT.